This entry lists 23 T cell receptor beta chains sequenced from one sample in a study of blood T cell repertoires in COVID-19. Assay used: immunoSEQ multiplex PCR; TCRdb lists only in-frame clones, some missing. Of 150,000 or so clones in the sample, about 85% are singletons; the top ten hold 3.3%. Input material: peripheral blood. Receptors originate from a human donor with acute or convalescent COVID-19. The donor label of this sample is uncertain.

The chain joins TRBV9 to TRBJ2-3, with 7 bases matching TRBD2. Germline loops: CDR1 SGDLS, CDR2 YYNGEE. This CDR3 region has 16 residues. V shed 0 bases and J 1 base; nucleotides not matched to a gene: 5. The CDR3 DNA is TGTGCCAGCAGCGTAGATTCTAGCGGACGCACAGATACGCAGTATTTT. It specifies CASSVDSSGRTDTQYF.

This chain joins TRBV9 and TRBJ2-1; possibly TRBD2 for D (7 bases). The CDR3 is 13 residues long. The germline gives CDR1 SGDLS, CDR2 YYNGEE. V lost 4 bases and J 6 bases, leaving 11 bases between the germline ends. The CDR3 coding sequence is TGTGCCAGCAGCCCAAGGGGGGGCAATGAGCAGTTCTTC. Amino acids: CASSPRGGNEQFF.

This chain uses TRBV11-2 with TRBJ2-6, with 7 bases fitting TRBD2. The CDR3 spans 17 residues. Germline lookup yields CDR1 SGHAT and CDR2 FQNNGV. J gave up 0 bases and V 1 base, and 3 bases lay outside the gene matches. For the CDR3, the DNA is TGTGCCAGCAGCTTAGGCGGGGGATCCTCTGGGGCCAACGTCCTGACTTTC. Its translation is CASSLGGGSSGANVLTF.

V and J are TRBV28 and TRBJ1-2, with 7 bases aligning to TRBD1. The CDR3 extends over 12 amino acids. The germline V gene has CDR1 MDHEN and CDR2 SYDVKM. V lost 6 bases to trimming and J lost 7 bases; unmatched junction nucleotides: 5. CDR3 sequence reads: CASSRTGVGYTF. CDR3 bases: TGTGCCAGCAGCCGCACAGGGGTTGGCTACACCTTC.

The chain carries TRBV11-1 and TRBJ1-6; D is unresolved. This CDR3 region has 15 residues. Germline values: CDR1 SGHAT, CDR2 FQDESV (reference sequence). Trimming removed 2 bases from V and 10 bases from J, with 15 bases in between. In DNA, the CDR3 is TGTGCCAGCAGCTTAAGGCGGGCAATTGGGTCACCCCTCCACTTT. Translation gives CASSLRRAIGSPLHF.

This clone was seen only once. The gene calls are TRBV5-4 and TRBJ1-2, with no clear D. The V gene lost 4 bases and the J gene lost 4 bases, with 17 bases spanning the gap. CDR3 length: 15 residues. The germline gives CDR1 SGHNT, CDR2 YYREEE (reference sequence). The CDR3 sequence: CASSRGLDAFYGYTF. The CDR3 DNA sequence: TGTGCCAGCAGCCGGGGTCTAGACGCCTTCTATGGCTACACCTTC.

This clone showed up just a few times. The chain has TRBV5-4 and TRBJ1-2, with TRBD1 matching over 10 bases. Germline values: CDR1 SGHNT, CDR2 YYREEE (reference sequence). The CDR3 consists of 14 residues. V lost 3 bases and J lost 8; bases outside the gene matches: 7. CDR3 DNA sequence: TGTGCCAGCAGCTCCGACAGGGGGCGGATGGGCTACACCTTC. Amino acids: CASSSDRGRMGYTF.

The chain links TRBV7-8 to TRBJ1-1, with 9 bases fitting TRBD1. The CDR3 covers 17 residues. Losses at the gene ends were 6 bases for V and 0 bases for J; bases not matched to a gene: 11. Germline CDR1 and CDR2: SGHVS and FQNEAQ. The CDR3 bases are TGTGCCAGCAGTTACAGGGGGCAACTTCGTATGAACACTGAAGCTTTCTTT. Translated: CASSYRGQLRMNTEAFF.

This chain connects TRBV23-1 to TRBJ1-1; tentative D call: TRBD1 (6 bases). TRBV23-1 is an ORF; its function is uncertain. Trimming took off 4 bases at V and 2 bases at J, with 14 bases between the two ends. The CDR3 totals 15 residues. The CDR3 DNA follows: TGCGCCAGCAGTCTCTCGATCAGGGGAAACACTGAAGCTTTCTTT. Amino acid sequence: CASSLSIRGNTEAFF.

DNA of the CDR3: TGTGCCAGCAGCACCCGGGGTAGCGGGGGAAGCCTTGGCACAGATACGCAGTATTTT. Protein sequence: CASSTRGSGGSLGTDTQYF. J is TRBJ2-3 and V is TRBV9; the match to TRBD2 covers 9 bases. Germline CDR1 and CDR2: SGDLS and YYNGEE. CDR3 length equals 19 residues. The ends lost 4 bases at V and 1 base at J; junction bases unmatched: 16.

This chain uses TRBV5-5 with TRBJ2-6; TRBD1 matches at 7 bases. V lost 3 bases, J lost 4 bases, and 10 bases stayed unmatched. Germline V CDR1 and CDR2: SGHKS, YYEKEE (reference sequence). The CDR3 length is 17 residues. CDR3 coding DNA: TGTGCCAGCAGCTCGAGACAGGGTACCTCCGGGGCCAACGTCCTGACTTTC. It is translated as CASSSRQGTSGANVLTF.

V is TRBV5-1 and J is TRBJ1-2, with 8 bases lining up with TRBD1. There are 15 residues in the CDR3. V shed 4 bases, J shed 5 bases, and the junction held 10 bases outside the gene matches. Germline V gives CDR1 SGHRS, CDR2 YFSETQ. The CDR3 DNA sequence: TGCGCCAGCAGCGTAGGAAGTCGGACAGGGTATGGCTACACCTTC. Translated: CASSVGSRTGYGYTF. The whole variable domain, remainder taken from reference TRBV5-1 and TRBJ1-2, is KAGVTQTPRYLIKTRGQQVTLSCSPISGHRSVSWYQQTPGQGLQFLFEYFSETQRNKGNFPGRFSGRQFSNSRSEMNVSTLELGDSALYLCASSVGSRTGYGYTFGSGTRLTVV.

The V gene is TRBV27, the J gene TRBJ1-1, with 7 bases that match TRBD1. Germline V gene data show CDR1 as MNHEY and CDR2 as SMNVEV (reference sequence). Trimming cost V 2 bases and J 3 bases; bases outside gene matches: 3. The CDR3 has 14 residues. DNA for the CDR3: TGTGCCAGCAGTTTACGGCAGGGGGACACTGAAGCTTTCTTT. Its protein product is CASSLRQGDTEAFF.

In this sample, this clone turned up once. V and J are TRBV25-1 and TRBJ1-2; 10 nucleotides agree with TRBD1. V gave up 4 bases and J gave up 4 bases; unmatched junction bases: 6. Per the germline V gene, CDR1 is MGHDK and CDR2 is SYGVNS. This CDR3 has 15 residues. The CDR3 bases are TGTGCCAGCAGTGCGCCGACAGGGGGCCTCTATGGCTACACCTTC. The encoded protein is CASSAPTGGLYGYTF.

The chain recombines TRBV24-1 with TRBJ2-2; TRBD1 might be the D (5 bases). Germline V gene lookup returns CDR1 KGHDR and CDR2 SFDVKD. The ends were cut back, 3 bases at V and 5 bases at J, with 12 bases in the middle. The length of the CDR3 is 15 residues. The CDR3 here is CATSDPQGRTGELFF. In DNA, the CDR3 is TGTGCCACCAGTGATCCCCAGGGTCGGACCGGGGAGCTGTTTTTT.

This clone was picked up a small number of times. This rearrangement joins TRBV6-1 to TRBJ2-7; no firm D call. Germline V gene lookup returns CDR1 MNHNS and CDR2 SASEGT. Trimming left V 2 bases short and J 2 bases short, with 4 bases between. The CDR3 has 12 residues. The CDR3: CASSERAYEQYF. The CDR3 coding sequence is TGTGCCAGCAGTGAACGGGCCTACGAGCAGTACTTC.

The chain recombines TRBV5-5 with TRBJ2-7; maybe TRBD2 (6 bases). There are 15 residues in the CDR3. Germline V gene lookup returns CDR1 SGHKS and CDR2 YYEKEE (reference sequence). The V end was cut by 0 bases, the J end by 0 bases, with 10 bases between. The CDR3 coding sequence is TGTGCCAGCAGCTTGGGAACCGGGAGCTCCTACGAGCAGTACTTC. It yields the protein CASSLGTGSSYEQYF.

The chain is built from TRBV28 and TRBJ2-1; D possibly corresponds to TRBD2 (5 bases). The V gene lost 4 bases and the J gene lost 5 bases, with 15 bases spanning the gap. Germline CDR1 reads MDHEN; CDR2 reads SYDVKM. The CDR3 is made up of 15 amino acids. The CDR3 here is CASSWYGVGDNEQFF. The CDR3 nucleotides read TGTGCCAGCAGTTGGTACGGGGTGGGTGACAATGAGCAGTTCTTC. Drawing the rest from reference TRBV28 and TRBJ2-1, the complete variable domain is DVKVTQSSRYLVKRTGEKVFLECVQDMDHENMFWYRQDPGLGLRLIYFSYDVKMKEKGDIPEGYSVSREKKERFSLILESASTNQTSMYLCASSWYGVGDNEQFFGPGTRLTVL.

This chain connects TRBV19 to TRBJ2-2; D possibly corresponds to TRBD1 (5 bases). V dropped 1 base and J dropped 3 bases, with 18 bases sitting between them. The CDR3 length is 18 residues. CDR1 and CDR2 from the germline V gene are LNHDA and SQIVND (reference sequence). DNA for the CDR3: TGTGCCAGTAGTATAGCCCTACAGGTCCTCAGACACACCGGGGAGCTGTTTTTT. Its translation: CASSIALQVLRHTGELFF.

The chain recombines TRBV7-3 with TRBJ2-3; possible D gene TRBD2, 6 bases. CDR3 length: 16 amino acids. V was pared by 5 bases and J by 0 bases, with 15 bases between. Per the germline V gene, CDR1 is SGHTA and CDR2 is FQGTGA. The CDR3 DNA sequence: TGTGCCAGCAGCAACCTTCTAGCGAGGAGCACAGATACGCAGTATTTT. It codes for CASSNLLARSTDTQYF.

The chain carries TRBV27 and TRBJ2-3, with D possibly matching TRBD2 (7 bases). Germline lookup yields CDR1 MNHEY and CDR2 SMNVEV (reference sequence). V lost 7 bases and J 3 bases, leaving 14 bases between the germline ends. CDR3 length: 14 residues. The CDR3 DNA reads TGTGCCAGCACTTATGGGGGGGCGACAGATACGCAGTATTTT. Amino acid sequence: CASTYGGATDTQYF.

The chain combines TRBV28 with TRBJ1-4; D is unresolved. Trimming removed 5 bases at V and 0 bases at J, with 4 bases between. The CDR3 length is 13 residues. The V gene's germline CDR1 is MDHEN and CDR2 SYDVKM. As DNA, the CDR3 is TGTGCCAGCAGTGGGCCAACTAATGAAAAACTGTTTTTT. Translating it yields CASSGPTNEKLFF.

This rearrangement joins TRBV19 to TRBJ2-7, with D tentatively TRBD1 (6 bases). Deletions cut 4 bases from V and 2 bases from J, with 12 bases between. The germline gives CDR1 LNHDA, CDR2 SQIVND (reference sequence). CDR3 length equals 14 residues. The CDR3 DNA sequence: TGTGCCAGTAGTACCTCGACAGGCACCTACGAGCAGTACTTC. Protein sequence: CASSTSTGTYEQYF.